This T cell receptor (beta chain) stems from a study of shared clonotypes between healthy human individuals. A note on this clone: Antigen unknown.

Looked up from germline, CDR1 is SGHRS and CDR2 is YFSETQ. V was trimmed by 0 bases and J by 0 bases, leaving 6 bases between them. CDR3 length equals 14 residues. Study results and limitations: Among the subsets, naive ones generally showed larger estimated richness than memory ones. When compared with the clonotypes that were shared by all four sorted-subset donors, the non-shared clonotypes turned out to have lower generation probabilities.

Assay: immunoSEQ multiplex PCR; the TCRdb copy retains only in-frame clones and omits some. The sample holds about 980,000 clones; around 80% are singletons and the top ten take 1.5%. This sequence originates from a man in his late teens or twenties in good health. The V and J genes are TRBV5-1 and TRBJ1-1, with D uncertain. Sequencing input: memory CD4+ T cells sorted from blood. Subset denoted: CD45RA-negative fraction. The CDR3 DNA reads as TGCGCCAGCAGCTTGGCCAGCATGAACACTGAAGCTTTCTTT. As protein: CASSLASMNTEAFF.